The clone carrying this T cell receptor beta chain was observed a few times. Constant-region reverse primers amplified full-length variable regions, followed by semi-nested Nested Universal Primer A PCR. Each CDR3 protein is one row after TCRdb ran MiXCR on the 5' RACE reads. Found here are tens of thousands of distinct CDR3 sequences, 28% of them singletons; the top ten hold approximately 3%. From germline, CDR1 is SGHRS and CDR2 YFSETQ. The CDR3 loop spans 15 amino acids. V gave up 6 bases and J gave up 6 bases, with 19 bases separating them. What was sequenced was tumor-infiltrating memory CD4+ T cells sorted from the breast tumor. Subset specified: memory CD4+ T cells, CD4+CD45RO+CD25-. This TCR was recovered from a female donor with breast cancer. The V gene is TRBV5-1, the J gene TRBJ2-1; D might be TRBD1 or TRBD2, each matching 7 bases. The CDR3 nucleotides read TGCGCCAGCACCCCAGGGGGGGACCCCCTCAATGAGCAGTTCTTC. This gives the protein CASTPGGDPLNEQFF.